The 5 T cell receptor beta chains below come from one sample, sequenced in a study of blood T cell repertoires in COVID-19. This table comes from immunoSEQ multiplex PCR, and its TCRdb copy is limited to in-frame clones, with some not included. Seen here are about 230,000 clones, 65% to 85% observed once, and the top ten hold around 26%. Sequencing was performed on peripheral blood. All receptors derive from a man aged 35 to 55 with acute or convalescent COVID-19.

This clone was detected once. J is TRBJ2-5 and V is TRBV18, with D perhaps TRBD1 (6 bases). CDR3 length: 16 residues. Germline V CDR1 and CDR2: KGHSH, LQKENI. Trimming took off 4 bases at V and 0 bases at J, with 15 bases between the two ends. The CDR3 spells CASSRLGTPNQETQYF. CDR3 in DNA: TGTGCCAGCTCACGTCTCGGGACACCAAACCAAGAGACCCAGTACTTC.

The genes are TRBV3-1 (or the pseudogene TRBV3-2) and TRBJ2-7, with D unresolved. The V and J ends lost 0 bases and 4 bases respectively, with 10 bases between them. This CDR3 contains 14 residues. Per germline, CDR1 LGHDT and CDR2 YNNKEL (reference sequence). This CDR3 reads CASSQDPLRYEQYF. DNA for the CDR3: TGTGCCAGCAGCCAAGACCCGCTACGGTACGAGCAGTACTTC.

The chain combines TRBV30 with TRBJ1-2; weak D call: TRBD1 (6 bases). Germline assignment: CDR1 GTSNPN and CDR2 SVGIG (reference sequence). This CDR3 comprises 13 residues. Trimming cost V 2 bases and J 2 bases, with 9 bases left between them. This CDR3 is CAWSRQENYGYTF. The CDR3 DNA reads as TGTGCCTGGAGTAGACAGGAAAACTATGGCTACACCTTC.

The chain recombines TRBV6-1 with TRBJ1-1; D is perhaps TRBD1 (5 bases). V lost 3 bases to trimming and J lost 4 bases, with 9 bases between them. Per germline, CDR1 MNHNS and CDR2 SASEGT. This CDR3 comprises 13 residues. As DNA, the CDR3 is TGTGCCAGCAGTGAGACAGATTTCACTGAAGCTTTCTTT. Its protein product is CASSETDFTEAFF.

The table lists this clone with a count of one. This chain joins TRBV2 and TRBJ2-1; 8 nucleotides line up with TRBD1. There are 15 residues in the CDR3. Germline assignment: CDR1 SNHLY and CDR2 FYNNEI. V lost 5 bases to trimming and J lost 2 bases; unmatched junction nucleotides: 5. The CDR3 is CASSLTGATYNEQFF. The CDR3 bases are TGTGCCAGCAGTTTGACAGGGGCTACCTACAATGAGCAGTTCTTC.